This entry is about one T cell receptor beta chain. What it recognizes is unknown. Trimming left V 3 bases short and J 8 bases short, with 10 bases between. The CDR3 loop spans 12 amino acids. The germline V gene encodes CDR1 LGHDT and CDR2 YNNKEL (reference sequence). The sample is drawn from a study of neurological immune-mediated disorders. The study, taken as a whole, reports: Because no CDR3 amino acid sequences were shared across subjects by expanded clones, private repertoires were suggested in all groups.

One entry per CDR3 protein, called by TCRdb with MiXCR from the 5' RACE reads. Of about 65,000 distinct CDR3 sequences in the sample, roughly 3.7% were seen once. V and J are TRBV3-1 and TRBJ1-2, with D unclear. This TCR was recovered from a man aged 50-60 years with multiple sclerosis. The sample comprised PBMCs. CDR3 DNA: TGTGCCAGCAGCCAGGCCCCTGGGGGCTACACCTTC. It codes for CASSQAPGGYTF.